The clone carrying this T cell receptor (beta chain) was observed a few times. In the source study's methods: Reference gene primer amplification gave estimated nucleated cell counts. Libraries were prepared by immunoSEQ multiplex PCR; TCRdb keeps only in-frame clonotypes and omits some of them. V, J and clone size derive from that table, while D and trimming were established from the DNA sequence. The sample yields about 400,000 clones, roughly 88% seen once. This specimen comes from a study of blood T cell repertoires in COVID-19. As for the study in general: Samples representing acute and convalescent COVID-19 were sourced from the United States, Italy and Spain. PBMCs, B-cell-depleted T cells, or T cells were the source of the cDNA or gDNA that made up the material.

Trimming removed 3 bases from V and 4 bases from J, with 13 bases in between. The CDR3 runs 15 residues. The V gene's germline CDR1 is MNHEY and CDR2 SMNVEV (reference sequence). The source is a woman in her thirties with active or convalescent COVID-19. Sequenced sample: peripheral blood. The V call is TRBV27, the J call TRBJ1-5, with D possibly being TRBD1 (5 bases). The CDR3 is CASSFQGSSNQPQHF. The CDR3 bases are TGTGCCAGCAGTTTTCAGGGCAGCTCTAATCAGCCCCAGCATTTT.